This T cell receptor beta chain was sequenced for a study of T-cell memory formation after mild COVID-19. MiXCR, run by TCRdb on the 5' RACE reads, gives a single entry per CDR3 protein. The sample carries some 450,000 distinct CDR3 sequences, about 20% recorded once. This clonotype was detected a few times. Antigen unknown. Study-wide results and limits: Clones contracting across day 15 to 85 had a balanced CD4/CD8 profile; later expanding clones leaned CD4+.

CDR3 length: 14 amino acids. Germline-derived CDR1 and CDR2 are MGHRA and YSYEKL. The V segment lost 1 base and the J segment 4 bases; nucleotides outside the gene matches: 2. Sequencing was done on a sample of PBMCs or a T cell subset sorted from them (not recorded which). The chain carries TRBV4-1 and TRBJ2-7; 9 bases are shared with TRBD1. The TCR sequence derives from an adult woman who had mild COVID-19 (a few samples of this study predate the infection). Cell type and time point are not known. CDR3 sequence: CASSQGTGVYEQYF. The CDR3 nucleotides read TGCGCCAGCAGCCAAGGGACAGGGGTTTACGAGCAGTACTTC.